This TCR beta chain was found in a study of T cells in Graves' hyperthyroidism and ophthalmopathy (dated by TCRdb to about 2019). Regarding the study in general: Peripheral blood samples were taken at initial diagnosis, before any treatment was given. A discovery cohort of approximately 100 patients, roughly 40 with Graves' ophthalmopathy and about 60 with stable Graves' hyperthyroidism, was used to find distinguishing TCR V-J signatures. Prospective prediction of ophthalmopathy was tested in an independent validation cohort of some 19 hyperthyroidism patients and 17 patients who later progressed to ophthalmopathy. The 75 to 100 discovery patients were randomly split 7:3 into training and test sets. In several Graves' hyperthyroidism patients, the study also compared T-cell repertoires from thyroid tissue with T-cell repertoires from blood. After sampling, hyperthyroidism patients received methimazole starting at 30 mg daily, and ophthalmopathy patients received high-dose intravenous methylprednisolone. The paper reports TCR Vbeta CDR3 sequencing of more than 120 peripheral blood samples: some 44 ophthalmopathy, approximately 74 hyperthyroidism and approximately 17 progressor patients.

The junction shows trimming of 6 bases on V and 1 base on J, plus 12 bases between the germline ends. Reading the germline V gene gives CDR1 MNHNS and CDR2 SASEGT. The CDR3 goes from the cysteine to the phenylalanine over 14 residues. Only the CDR3 DNA stays, 42 bases, in frame from base 1. This clonotype was observed a few times. The clone's antigen remains unknown. Base qualities were left out, and no much larger clone turns up one base away. The TCR beta CDR3 regions were amplified from the RNA transcripts. For the first round of RT-PCR on the TCR CDR3, the HTBI primer set was used together with the Qiagen OneStep RT-PCR kit. Libraries were constructed in a second round of multiplex PCR, after which size selection and purification were performed. Libraries were sequenced paired-end with 100 bp reads on an Illumina HiSeq2000. In the source study's methods: Raw data were processed with SOAPnuke, discarding reads with adapters, uncalled bases, mean Phred below 15, or no exact constant-primer or identifier match. High-quality paired reads were merged with COPE v1.2.5, and unique nucleotide sequences were defined as clonotypes. MiTCR v1.1 was used to align the clonotypes against IMGT TRBV, TRBD and TRBJ reference segments. The analysis was restricted to V-J combinations with a frequency above 0.0001, which together covered 99% to 99.2% of the repertoires. The TCS score was defined as the ratio of F50 (clonal expansion) to E x V (chaos), calculated using BLOSUM62-based TCRdist between CDR3 peptides within each V-J. Welch's t-statistics and random forest reduced roughly 530 V-J features to about 13, which were used in a naive Bayes classifier (R e1071). Clones were called with MiXCR by TCRdb after fastp trimmed the public reads at Q25, and only in-frame beta chains were retained. Each CDR3 protein gets just one entry, which takes the most common genes and DNA from the rows behind it. The V and J calls, along with clone size, are taken from TCRdb and not from the paper's own processing. In this sample the table shows some 690,000 distinct CDR3 sequences, 17% of which occur a single time. Jointly, the top ten make up around 15% of the sample.

Stable Graves' hyperthyroidism was defined as the absence of progression to ophthalmopathy over 18 months of follow-up. The hyperthyroidism patients were between 18 and 65 years old and newly diagnosed, with a disease duration of less than 2 months. Exclusion was applied to patients with uncontrolled infections, other autoimmune diseases, pregnancy or lactation. Diagnoses were based on clinical symptoms, serum thyroxine and TRAb, thyroid ultrasound and orbital computed tomography. Ficoll-Paque density gradient centrifugation was used to isolate PBMCs from around 9.1 ml of fresh peripheral blood. Trizol reagent was used to extract total RNA, and RNA quality was then checked on an Agilent 2100 Bioanalyzer. Results the study describes overall, beyond this receptor: In validation, progression to ophthalmopathy was predicted by the model with almost 71% sensitivity and under 85% specificity, a median of approximately 6.5 months before onset. No statistical method was used to fix the sample size in advance, and group allocation was not hidden from the investigators. Most expanded thyroid clonotypes (frequency above 0.001) were also found in blood, which suggests that blood repertoires may mirror thyroid immune responses. A model built on a 13 V-J signature distinguished ophthalmopathy from stable hyperthyroidism, reaching approximately 89% sensitivity and about 81% specificity in cross-validation and 80%/75% in testing.

Source material: blood. The receptor was derived from a man aged 45-65 years with Graves' hyperthyroidism. The V and J segments used are TRBV6-1 and TRBJ1-2; the D gene is unclear. In nucleotides, the sequence is TGTGCCAGCAGCTCTATCGGCTTTAACTATGGCTACACCTTC. Translated, it reads CASSSIGFNYGYTF.